This TCR beta chain was retrieved from a study of OX40 agonist ivuxolimab in advanced cancers. Measured with immunoSEQ multiplex PCR; TCRdb has only the in-frame clones, and not every one. Altogether about 44,000 clones are present, 85% to 95% being singletons, with the ten largest covering approximately 16%. The trim removed 5 bases at V and 0 bases at J, leaving 4 bases unmatched. This CDR3 region has 15 residues. Germline V CDR1 and CDR2: PRHDT, FYEKMQ (reference sequence). Study conclusions and caveats: Clonal expansion was seen in CD4+ and CD8+ blood T cells by week 6 at 0.1 to 3.0 mg/kg.

In this sample, this clone turned up once. The antigen is undetermined. The clonotype comes from an adult with an advanced solid tumor such as melanoma, head and neck, liver or kidney cancer. The rearrangement uses TRBV13 and TRBJ2-7; 10 bases line up with TRBD2. Specimen: CD4+ or CD8+ T cells sorted from blood, collected in a trial of the OX40 agonist ivuxolimab. CDR3 coding DNA: TGTGCCAGCAGCCGAGGACTAGCGGCCTCCTACGAGCAGTACTTC. This codes for CASSRGLAASYEQYF.